Listed below are T cell receptor beta chains from one sample, sequenced in a study of blood T cell repertoires in COVID-19. TCRdb keeps only in-frame clones here, not all; method: immunoSEQ multiplex PCR. The profile covers over 150,000 clones, with around nine tenths appearing a single time and 0.55% to 0.6% taken by the ten largest. The sample consisted of peripheral blood. Receptor source: a man between 60 and 70 years old with COVID-19, enrolled during active disease. CDR3s include the opening cysteine and the closing phenylalanine or tryptophan. The D gene is left open where the match is weak. Clone sizes are given selectively: once, few, many, or a class where the clone is expanded.

CDR3aa	CDR3nt	v_gene	d_gene	abundance	j_gene
CASRSTGASRGAFF	TGTGCCAGCAGGTCTACAGGGGCATCGCGCGGGGCTTTCTTT	TRBV6-5	TRBD1	NA	TRBJ1-1
CASSPPPGQGVNGYTF	TGTGCCAGCAGTCCGCCTCCGGGACAGGGGGTTAATGGCTACACCTTC	TRBV28	TRBD1	NA	TRBJ1-2
CASSPQGADNEQFF	TGTGCCAGCTCACCTCAGGGGGCAGACAATGAGCAGTTCTTC	TRBV18	TRBD1	NA	TRBJ2-1
CASSLTGAYEQYF	TGTGCCAGCAGTTTAACCGGGGCCTACGAGCAGTACTTC	TRBV7-2	NA	NA	TRBJ2-7
CASSRAGGRPETQYF	TGTGCCAGCAGCCGAGCGGGGGGCCGCCCCGAGACCCAGTACTTC	TRBV6-2/TRBV6-3	TRBD2	NA	TRBJ2-5
CASSPRDTYQFYEQYF	TGTGCCAGCAGCCCCCGGGACACATACCAGTTCTACGAGCAGTACTTC	TRBV9	NA	NA	TRBJ2-7
CATSDSASGVSTDTQYF	TGTGCCACCAGTGATTCTGCTAGCGGGGTTAGCACAGATACGCAGTATTTT	TRBV24-1	TRBD2	NA	TRBJ2-3
CAISQALSTGELFF	TGTGCCATCAGTCAGGCACTTTCCACCGGGGAGCTGTTTTTT	TRBV10-3	NA	NA	TRBJ2-2
CASSPGGSGFSYEQYF	TGTGCCAGCAGCCCAGGTGGAAGCGGGTTCTCCTACGAGCAGTACTTC	TRBV4-2	NA	NA	TRBJ2-7
CSAPGVNTQYF	TGCAGTGCACCGGGGGTAAATACGCAGTATTTT	TRBV20-1	NA	NA	TRBJ2-3
CASTQGRVEKLFF	TGTGCCAGCACTCAGGGCCGCGTTGAAAAACTGTTTTTT	TRBV6-5	NA	NA	TRBJ1-4
CATSDAWYSGEGGYTF	TGTGCCACCAGTGACGCCTGGTATTCAGGGGAGGGTGGCTACACCTTC	TRBV24-1	NA	NA	TRBJ1-2
CASSLGTSGGAGTQYF	TGTGCCAGCAGCTTAGGGACTAGCGGGGGGGCCGGTACGCAGTATTTT	TRBV7-2	TRBD2	NA	TRBJ2-3
CASRSTGADTQYF	TGTGCCAGCAGAAGTACAGGGGCTGATACGCAGTATTTT	TRBV6-5	TRBD1	once	TRBJ2-3
CASSQAGTGSSPLHF	TGCGCCAGCAGCCAAGCTGGGACAGGGTCTTCACCCCTCCACTTT	TRBV4-3	TRBD1	NA	TRBJ1-6
CASSDTGVGGYGYTF	TGTGCCAGCAGTGATACAGGGGTAGGTGGCTATGGCTACACCTTC	TRBV25-1	TRBD1	NA	TRBJ1-2
CATSRDRGYEQYF	TGTGCCACCAGCAGGGACCGAGGGTACGAGCAGTACTTC	TRBV15	NA	NA	TRBJ2-7
CASSSTRGGNQPQHF	TGTGCCAGCAGCTCCACACGGGGGGGGAATCAGCCCCAGCATTTT	TRBV3-1/TRBV3-2	NA	NA	TRBJ1-5
CASSPNRGSGNTIYF	TGTGCCAGCTCACCAAACAGGGGCTCTGGAAACACCATATATTTT	TRBV18	TRBD1	NA	TRBJ1-3
CASSSIVADTQYF	TGTGCCAGCAGTTCAATCGTAGCAGATACGCAGTATTTT	TRBV27	NA	NA	TRBJ2-3
CASSAQGGDTEAFF	TGTGCCAGCAGCGCACAGGGGGGTGACACTGAAGCTTTCTTT	TRBV6-5	TRBD1	NA	TRBJ1-1
CSVPGQVQETQYF	TGCAGCGTTCCCGGACAGGTTCAAGAGACCCAGTACTTC	TRBV29-1	TRBD1	NA	TRBJ2-5
CASSLGLKLAEQFF	TGTGCCAGCAGCTTAGGTCTTAAACTAGCAGAGCAGTTCTTC	TRBV11-2	NA	NA	TRBJ2-1
CATSDSGQGHGYTF	TGTGCCACCAGTGACTCGGGCCAGGGGCATGGCTACACCTTC	TRBV24-1	NA	NA	TRBJ1-2
CASSQDWGLLGQQYF	TGTGCCAGCAGCCAAGATTGGGGGCTCCTCGGCCAGCAGTACTTC	TRBV14	NA	NA	TRBJ2-7
CASSGGFSAGNTIYF	TGTGCCAGCTCCGGAGGGTTTTCGGCTGGAAACACCATATATTTT	TRBV18	NA	NA	TRBJ1-3
CAWSRRDMGEQYF	TGTGCCTGGAGCCGCAGGGATATGGGCGAGCAGTACTTC	TRBV30	NA	NA	TRBJ2-7
CASSLERGGYTF	TGCGCCAGCAGCTTGGAGCGAGGCGGCTACACCTTC	TRBV5-1	NA	NA	TRBJ1-2
CASSPTGQTYNEQFF	TGTGCCAGCAGCCCAACGGGACAGACCTACAATGAGCAGTTCTTC	TRBV7-9	TRBD1	NA	TRBJ2-1
CSVQGVNYGYTF	TGCAGCGTTCAGGGGGTGAACTATGGCTACACCTTC	TRBV29-1	TRBD1	NA	TRBJ1-2
CAVGTGGVEQYF	TGTGCCGTCGGGACCGGGGGTGTGGAGCAGTACTTC	TRBV10-3	NA	NA	TRBJ2-7